This T cell receptor beta chain was observed in a study of CD8 T cells in ankylosing spondylitis. Study findings and constraints: Characteristic of ankylosing spondylitis blood, it appeared, was a TCR beta motif comprising several highly homologous variants. Reported data indicate significant enrichment of disease-linked clones within matched ankylosing spondylitis synovial fluid. Disease-linked clones displayed a CD8+ phenotype and appeared relatively rarely in peripheral blood. Reports of some motif variants in reactive arthritis synovial fluid and blood predate this one.

Trimming pared 5 bases from V and 3 bases from J, leaving 8 bases between. Per germline, CDR1 KGHSH and CDR2 LQKENI. CDR3 length equals 13 residues. This clonotype was seen only a few times. The antigen is not known. Quantitative barcoded 5'-RACE was used to prepare TCR beta libraries. Each CDR3 protein gets one entry after TCRdb re-called the 5' RACE reads with MiXCR. The sample contains around 450,000 distinct CDR3 sequences, roughly a quarter of which appear only once. The chain employs TRBV18 and TRBJ2-1; D is unresolved. The source is a male donor with ankylosing spondylitis. Sample: blood, either unsorted or a sorted T cell fraction (not recorded which). The DNA for the CDR3 is TGTGCCAGCTCAACGGACGGCTACAATGAGCAGTTCTTC. This gives the protein CASSTDGYNEQFF.